The T cell receptor (beta chain) under discussion was sequenced for a study of T cell clonotyping in hematopoietic cell transplantation. This CDR3 spans 12 amino acids. Germline V gives CDR1 SGHRS, CDR2 YFSETQ. V dropped 2 bases and J dropped 6 bases, with 7 bases sitting between them. Data came from immunoSEQ multiplex PCR; TCRdb stores just in-frame clones and leaves some out. Here the sample spans approximately 11,000 clones, approximately 90% being singletons. Sequenced: peripheral blood mononuclear cells. The genes are TRBV5-1 and TRBJ2-3; D ambiguous. The sequence was obtained from a woman between 45 and 65 years old in good health. Some clones in this sample may be carry-over from other donors' samples. The CDR3 DNA reads as TGCGCCAGCAGCTTCGAACAGGATACGCAGTATTTT. It yields the protein CASSFEQDTQYF.